This T cell receptor (beta chain) emerged from a study of CD8+CD57+ T cells in acquired aplastic anemia. Genomic DNA templated the TCR beta VDJ and CDR3 profiling. TCRdb reprocessed the reads with MiXCR, giving one entry per CDR3 protein. The sample lists 150,000 to 200,000 distinct CDR3 sequences, around three fifths seen once, with roughly 46% in the top ten. CDR1 and CDR2 (germline): LNHDA, SQIVND (reference sequence). The V gene lost 3 bases and the J gene lost 8 bases, with 8 bases spanning the gap. The CDR3 has 13 residues. Sequenced sample: sorted CD4+, CD8+, or CD8+CD57+ T cells (not recorded which) from PBMCs. The chain employs TRBV19 and TRBJ1-6; D ambiguous. This TCR was sampled from a human donor with severe aplastic anemia or a healthy control (not recorded which). DNA of the CDR3: TGTGCCAGTAGTATGAGGGATGATTCACCCCTCCACTTT. Amino acids: CASSMRDDSPLHF.